A single sample gave rise to the 29 T cell receptor beta chains below, sequenced in a study of early stage breast cancer tumors. Only in-frame clones appear in the TCRdb table, and some are missing; sequencing was by immunoSEQ multiplex PCR. Among 55,000 to 70,000 clones, approximately 80% were seen once, and the ten largest hold 4.7%. Material: blood. These receptors were obtained from a person in their 40s with breast cancer.

V usage is TRBV5-1 and J usage is TRBJ2-7; D is ambiguous. The V end was cut by 1 base, the J end by 4 bases, with 18 bases between. CDR1 is SGHRS and CDR2 is YFSETQ in the germline V gene. CDR3 length: 16 amino acids. This CDR3 reads CASSLMERSVYYEQYF. The CDR3 DNA sequence: TGCGCCAGCAGCTTGATGGAAAGGTCGGTTTATTACGAGCAGTACTTC.

The V gene is TRBV18, the J gene TRBJ1-3; D is unclear. V lost 0 bases to trimming and J lost 4 bases, with 13 bases between them. The germline V gene has CDR1 KGHSH and CDR2 LQKENI. The CDR3 extends over 16 amino acids. CDR3 nucleotides: TGTGCCAGCTCACCACCGGACTTCCGTGGCGGAAACACCATATATTTT. Its protein is CASSPPDFRGGNTIYF. Full variable domain (rest looked up from reference TRBV18 and TRBJ1-3): NAGVMQNPRHLVRRRGQEARLRCSPMKGHSHVYWYRQLPEEGLKFMVYLQKENIIDESGMPKERFSAEFPKEGPSILRIQQVVRGDSAAYFCASSPPDFRGGNTIYFGEGSWLTVV.

The J gene is TRBJ2-7, the V gene TRBV10-3, with 7 bases identical to TRBD1. CDR1 ENHRY and CDR2 SYGVKD come from the germline V gene. V lost 0 bases and J lost 5; bases outside the gene matches: 4. This CDR3 has 14 residues. CDR3 bases: TGTGCCATCAGTGAGTCGACAGGGACCCACGAGCAGTACTTC. Residues: CAISESTGTHEQYF.

The CDR3 nucleotides read TGCAGCGCGGGGGACGGGACGTTGGCTTTCTTT. Residues: CSAGDGTLAFF. The chain employs TRBV29-1 and TRBJ1-1, with a tentative D call TRBD1 (5 bases). The CDR3 loop spans 11 amino acids. Per germline, CDR1 SQVTM and CDR2 ANQGSEA. V was shortened by 7 bases and J by 11 bases, with 17 bases between the two germline ends.

The rearrangement links TRBV19 to TRBJ2-1, with D unclear. CDR3 size: 15 residues. Germline CDR1 and CDR2: LNHDA and SQIVND (reference sequence). The V gene lost 4 bases and the J gene lost 4 bases, with 14 bases spanning the gap. This CDR3 reads CASSSQQIKYNEQFF. In nucleotides, the CDR3 is TGTGCCAGTAGTAGCCAACAGATAAAGTACAATGAGCAGTTCTTC.

The rearrangement links TRBV18 to TRBJ2-7; D is perhaps TRBD2 (5 bases). The germline V gene has CDR1 KGHSH and CDR2 LQKENI. The CDR3 length is 14 residues. V was cut by 1 base and J by 4 bases, with 11 bases left in between. Written as DNA, the CDR3 is TGTGCCAGCTCACCACGGGGAGAAGGTTACGAGCAGTACTTC. Translated, it gives CASSPRGEGYEQYF.

This chain connects TRBV5-6 to TRBJ2-3; 12 bases are shared with TRBD2. V gave up 4 bases and J gave up 2 bases; unmatched junction bases: 11. CDR3 size: 18 residues. Germline V gives CDR1 SGHDT, CDR2 YYEEEE. In nucleotides, the CDR3 is TGTGCCAGCAGCCTGACTAGCGGGAGCCAACGGCACACAGATACGCAGTATTTT. It yields the protein CASSLTSGSQRHTDTQYF.

This clone was counted a few times. This chain connects TRBV2 to TRBJ2-7; D could derive from TRBD1 or TRBD2 (5 bases each). CDR3 length: 15 residues. The V end was cut by 7 bases, the J end by 3 bases, with 19 bases between. Germline CDR1 reads SNHLY; CDR2 reads FYNNEI. CDR3 sequence (DNA): TGTGCCAGCACCTCCCGGGGCGCAGGAGTCTACGAGCAGTACTTC. It yields the protein CASTSRGAGVYEQYF.

CDR3 in DNA: TGTGCAACGGCGGGGCAGCCAAGGGAGACCCAGTACTTC. Translation gives CATAGQPRETQYF. The genes are TRBV19 and TRBJ2-5; D perhaps matches TRBD2 (6 bases). This CDR3 region has 13 residues. CDR1 and CDR2 (germline): LNHDA, SQIVND (reference sequence).

V gene TRBV6-1 combines with J gene TRBJ2-7; TRBD1 matches at 10 bases. There are 14 residues in the CDR3. Germline V gene sequence: CDR1 MNHNS, CDR2 SASEGT. V shed 4 bases, J shed 5 bases, and the junction held 5 bases outside the gene matches. The chain's CDR3 is CASSVYGTGDEQYF. The CDR3 DNA sequence: TGTGCCAGCAGTGTTTACGGGACAGGGGACGAGCAGTACTTC.

The chain employs TRBV10-3 and TRBJ1-1, with a tentative D call TRBD1 (6 bases). CDR3 length: 14 amino acids. Trimming shortened V by 3 bases and J by 5 bases, and 13 bases separated the two germline ends. Germline V gene sequence: CDR1 ENHRY, CDR2 SYGVKD. The CDR3: CAISDEGGRTEAFF. In nucleotides, the CDR3 is TGTGCCATCAGTGACGAGGGGGGGCGGACTGAAGCTTTCTTT.

In nucleotides, the CDR3 is TGCGCCAGCAGCTTACGGACAGGACTGGGGAACACTGAAGCTTTCTTT. This translates into CASSLRTGLGNTEAFF. The chain uses TRBV4-1 and TRBJ1-1, with 7 bases that match TRBD1. Losses at the gene ends were 5 bases for V and 1 base for J; bases not matched to a gene: 10. Looked up from germline, CDR1 is MGHRA and CDR2 is YSYEKL. The CDR3 has 16 residues.

This sequence joins TRBV11-3 and TRBJ2-1; 8 bases are shared with TRBD2. V shed 5 bases, J shed 9 bases, and the junction held 9 bases outside the gene matches. Per germline, CDR1 SGHNT and CDR2 YENEEA. The CDR3 totals 14 residues. The CDR3 bases are TGTGCCAGCAGCGACCATCCAGCGGGAGCTGAGCAGTTCTTC. Protein product: CASSDHPAGAEQFF.

This clone came up once. The J gene is TRBJ2-7, the V gene TRBV5-1; D may be TRBD1 (5 bases). The length of the CDR3 is 15 residues. The V end lost 4 bases, the J end lost 2 bases, and 16 bases lay between the germline ends. Germline-derived CDR1 and CDR2 are SGHRS and YFSETQ. The CDR3, as DNA: TGCGCCAGCAGCATTCGTCCAGGGATAACCTACGAGCAGTACTTC. It codes for CASSIRPGITYEQYF.

This chain uses TRBV9 with TRBJ2-3; TRBD2 agrees at 9 bases. The CDR3 length is 15 residues. J was trimmed by 3 bases and V by 4 bases; bases with no gene match: 6. CDR1 and CDR2 from the germline V gene are SGDLS and YYNGEE. The CDR3, as DNA: TGTGCCAGCAGCCCAGGACTAGCGCCAACAGATACGCAGTATTTT. As protein: CASSPGLAPTDTQYF.

CDR3 sequence reads: CASSVGGLAGGSDEQFF. CDR3 in DNA: TGTGCCAGCAGCGTCGGGGGACTAGCGGGAGGGAGTGATGAGCAGTTCTTC. The rearrangement uses TRBV9 and TRBJ2-1, with TRBD2 matching 16 bases. J lost 8 bases, V lost 2 bases, and 7 bases had no gene match. This CDR3 is built from 17 residues. Germline-derived CDR1 and CDR2 are SGDLS and YYNGEE.

The rearrangement uses TRBV6-4 and TRBJ2-7; 7 bases match TRBD2. The CDR3 runs 14 residues. Germline values: CDR1 MRHNA, CDR2 SNTAGT. J lost 4 bases, V lost 2 bases, and 5 bases had no gene match. CDR3 residues: CASSDGEGPYEQYF. The DNA for the CDR3 is TGTGCCAGCAGTGACGGGGAGGGGCCTTACGAGCAGTACTTC.

The rearrangement uses TRBV25-1 and TRBJ1-2, with D maybe TRBD1 (6 bases). This CDR3 has 13 amino acids. V gave up 6 bases and J gave up 4 bases, with 12 bases separating them. Germline V gene data show CDR1 as MGHDK and CDR2 as SYGVNS. CDR3 protein: CASSRGESYGYTF. CDR3 sequence (DNA): TGTGCCAGCAGCAGGGGAGAGAGCTATGGCTACACCTTC.

This sequence joins TRBV28 and TRBJ2-7; the D gene could be TRBD1 or TRBD2 (5 bases each). The CDR3 has 13 residues. Germline CDR1 is MDHEN and CDR2 is SYDVKM. V shed 6 bases and J shed 4 bases, with 13 bases lying between them. The CDR3 DNA reads as TGTGCCAGCAGGGGGAGCAGGGTTTACGAGCAGTACTTC. It yields the protein CASRGSRVYEQYF.

The chain recombines TRBV18 with TRBJ2-5; D unclear. In germline, CDR1 is KGHSH, CDR2 LQKENI. V was pared by 3 bases and J by 5 bases, with 16 bases between. The CDR3 sequence is 15 residues long. The CDR3 nucleotides read TGTGCCAGCTCACCCCGCGTAGGGCCTACGGAGACCCAGTACTTC. Translation gives CASSPRVGPTETQYF.

This chain connects TRBV5-6 to TRBJ2-7, with TRBD1 identical over 7 bases. The CDR3 consists of 15 residues. V shed 0 bases and J 3 bases; nucleotides not matched to a gene: 6. The V gene's germline CDR1 is SGHDT and CDR2 YYEEEE. CDR3 DNA: TGTGCCAGCAGCTTGGAGGGGACAGTCCTCTACGAGCAGTACTTC. Residues: CASSLEGTVLYEQYF.

This rearrangement joins TRBV2 to TRBJ2-3, with D perhaps TRBD2 (6 bases). The CDR3 runs to 15 residues. The germline V gene encodes CDR1 SNHLY and CDR2 FYNNEI. The V end was cut by 5 bases, the J end by 0 bases, with 12 bases between. The CDR3 protein is CASSFSGPSTDTQYF. CDR3 coding DNA: TGTGCCAGCAGTTTTAGCGGTCCTAGCACAGATACGCAGTATTTT.

The gene calls are TRBV5-4 and TRBJ2-7; D perhaps matches TRBD2 (6 bases). The ends were cut back, 0 bases at V and 0 bases at J, with 7 bases in the middle. This CDR3 comprises 14 residues. Germline V gene sequence: CDR1 SGHNT, CDR2 YYREEE (reference sequence). For the CDR3, the DNA is TGTGCCAGCAGCTTGGGGCGGGGCTCCTACGAGCAGTACTTC. It is translated as CASSLGRGSYEQYF.

This chain uses TRBV10-3 with TRBJ1-5; D is uncertain. This CDR3 has 12 amino acids. The V gene lost 8 bases and the J gene lost 2 bases, with 7 bases spanning the gap. Per the germline V gene, CDR1 is ENHRY and CDR2 is SYGVKD. The CDR3 DNA reads as TGTGCCATCTCTCAGGGCAATCAGCCCCAGCATTTT. It codes for CAISQGNQPQHF.

The chain has TRBV28 and TRBJ1-2; D is ambiguous. CDR1 and CDR2 from the germline V gene are MDHEN and SYDVKM. Trimming left V 2 bases short and J 7 bases short, with 8 bases between. The CDR3 consists of 12 residues. The CDR3 DNA reads TGTGCCAGCAGTTTAGGGGTAGGTGGCTACACCTTC. As protein: CASSLGVGGYTF.

J is TRBJ2-3 and V is TRBV30; D tentatively reads TRBD1 or TRBD2 (5 bases each). The CDR3 loop spans 16 amino acids. V was cut by 2 bases and J by 1 base, with 16 bases left in between. The germline gives CDR1 GTSNPN, CDR2 SVGIG (reference sequence). This chain's CDR3 is CAWSSGGGDGTDTQYF. CDR3 nucleotide sequence: TGTGCCTGGAGTTCAGGTGGGGGTGACGGCACAGATACGCAGTATTTT.

This chain links TRBV4-2 with TRBJ2-1; 9 nucleotides agree with TRBD2. Trimming removed 4 bases from V and 9 bases from J; junction bases left unmatched: 7. There are 14 residues in the CDR3. CDR1 LGHNA and CDR2 YNFKEQ come from the germline V gene. The CDR3 bases are TGTGCCAGCAGCCCCCGGACTAGCGCAGTTGAGCAGTTCTTC. Translation gives CASSPRTSAVEQFF.

This chain joins TRBV5-8 and TRBJ1-1; D is perhaps TRBD1 (5 bases). Germline V gene lookup returns CDR1 SGHTS and CDR2 YDEGEE. The CDR3 length is 18 residues. The germline V and J ends were trimmed by 2 bases and 4 bases, with 24 bases remaining between them. The DNA of the CDR3 is TGTGCCAGCAGCTTACAAAATTTCCGGTGGGAGGGGAGCACTGAAGCTTTCTTT. Its protein product is CASSLQNFRWEGSTEAFF.

This chain connects TRBV5-1 to TRBJ1-1; D is unclear. The CDR3 has 13 amino acids. Per the germline V gene, CDR1 is SGHRS and CDR2 is YFSETQ. With 8 bases removed from V and 4 bases from J, the gap between germline ends came to 15 bases. Here the CDR3 DNA reads TGCGCCAGTCAATCGACTGAGGGCACTGAAGCTTTCTTT. This translates into CASQSTEGTEAFF.